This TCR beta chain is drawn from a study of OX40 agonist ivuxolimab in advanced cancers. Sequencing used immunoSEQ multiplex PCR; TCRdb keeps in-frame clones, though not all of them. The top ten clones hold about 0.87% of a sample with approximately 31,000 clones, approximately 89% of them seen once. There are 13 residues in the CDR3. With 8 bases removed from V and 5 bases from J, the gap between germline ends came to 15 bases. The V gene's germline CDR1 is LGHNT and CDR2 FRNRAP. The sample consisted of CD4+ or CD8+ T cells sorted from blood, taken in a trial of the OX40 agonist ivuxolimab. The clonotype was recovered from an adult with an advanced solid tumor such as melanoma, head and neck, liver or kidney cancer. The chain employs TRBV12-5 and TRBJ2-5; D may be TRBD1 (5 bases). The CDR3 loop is CASTGRADETQYF. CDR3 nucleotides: TGTGCTAGTACGGGCAGGGCTGACGAGACCCAGTACTTC. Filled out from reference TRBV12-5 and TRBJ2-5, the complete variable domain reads DARVTQTPRHKVTEMGQEVTMRCQPILGHNTVFWYRQTMMQGLELLAYFRNRAPLDDSGMPKDRFSAEMPDATLATLKIQPSEPRDSAVYFCASTGRADETQYFGPGTRLLVL.